This T cell receptor (beta chain) is from a study of T-cell reconstitution after alpha-beta-depleted transplantation in children. Unique molecular identifiers were used to barcode this TCRbeta library. A single record per CDR3 protein comes from TCRdb applying MiXCR to the PCR reads. The sample lists 440,000 or so distinct CDR3 sequences, roughly 44% seen once, with approximately 30% in the top ten. Germline loops: CDR1 LGHDT, CDR2 YNNKEL (reference sequence). This CDR3 comprises 17 residues. V lost 0 bases to trimming and J lost 5 bases; unmatched junction nucleotides: 10. This clonotype was recorded a few times.

The gene calls are TRBV3-1 and TRBJ2-1; TRBD1 matches 7 bases. The sequence came from a girl aged 2-9 years with aplastic anemia, due to receive a stem cell transplant. This specimen was PBMCs, taken before TCRalphabeta/CD19-depleted stem cell transplant. CDR3 region: CASSQDGTVRADNEQFF. DNA for the CDR3: TGTGCCAGCAGCCAAGATGGGACAGTTCGGGCCGACAATGAGCAGTTCTTC.